This TCR beta chain was profiled in a study of blood T cell repertoires in COVID-19. Turning to the study itself: Whether acute or convalescent, the COVID-19 samples came from the United States, Italy and Spain. In each case, the material was cDNA or gDNA derived from T cells, B-cell-depleted T cells, or PBMCs.

CDR1 and CDR2 (germline): LGHDT, YNNKEL (reference sequence). This CDR3 has 13 residues. Trimming cost V 4 bases and J 11 bases, with 18 bases left between them. Authors' analysis steps: Estimates of nucleated cell counts were drawn from the amplification of reference gene primers. Sequencing was performed with immunoSEQ multiplex PCR; in TCRdb, only in-frame clones are kept and a portion is missing. That table supplies the V and J calls and clone size; D and trimming were determined from the DNA. This table holds about 90,000 clones, 90% found once. This sequence originates from a man aged 45 to 65 with acute or convalescent COVID-19. The V and J genes are TRBV3-1 (or the pseudogene TRBV3-2) and TRBJ2-7, with D tentatively TRBD1 (8 bases). Source material: peripheral blood. CDR3: CASSPPRQGREYF. The DNA of the CDR3 is TGTGCCAGCAGCCCGCCCCGACAGGGGAGGGAGTACTTC.